This TCR beta chain was observed in a study of blood T cell repertoires in COVID-19. Study-wide background: Nucleic acid was either cDNA or gDNA, and it came from T cells, B-cell-depleted T cells, or PBMCs.

Recruitment covered about two dozen US areas and drew participants whose ages spanned 18 to 89 years. Assignments of participants to cohorts depended upon their own reported clinical history. In the source study's methods: Reference gene primer amplification yielded estimated nucleated cell counts. Measured with immunoSEQ multiplex PCR; TCRdb has only the in-frame clones, and not every one. V and J calls plus clone size are reproduced from that table; the DNA served to infer D and trimming. The sample carries about 180,000 clones, roughly 87% recorded once. Germline CDR1 SNHLY, CDR2 FYNNEI. The CDR3 is 14 amino acids. Trimming shortened V by 4 bases and J by 2 bases, and 9 bases separated the two germline ends.

The clonotype originates from a woman in her thirties or forties with acute COVID-19. This sequence joins TRBV2 and TRBJ1-3; D is ambiguous. The sequencing sample was made of PBMCs or T cells enriched from blood (not recorded which). The CDR3 nucleotides read TGTGCCAGCAGTGTCCGTAGTACTGGAAACACCATATATTTT. Residues: CASSVRSTGNTIYF.